These T cell receptor beta chains were read from a single sample in a study of control samples from healthy donors and cancer patients. Assay used: immunoSEQ multiplex PCR; TCRdb lists only in-frame clones, some missing. Altogether tens of thousands of clones are present, about 88% being singletons, with the ten largest covering around 15%. Sample: blood. The receptors stem from a woman in her seventies in good health. The CDR3 runs from the conserved cysteine through the conserved F or W. D genes are given only for firm matches. The size entry is marked missing in some rows and otherwise reads once, few, many or a size class.

v_gene	j_gene	d_gene	len	abundance	CDR3nt	CDR3aa
TRBV10-2	TRBJ2-7	TRBD2	13	NA	TGCGCCAGCGGTCTAGCGGGAGCCTGGGAGCAGTACTTC	CASGLAGAWEQYF
TRBV29-1	TRBJ2-1	NA	11	NA	TGCAGCGTTACTCCGACTAGAGAGCAGTTCTTC	CSVTPTREQFF
TRBV6-5	TRBJ1-5	NA	14	NA	TGTGCCAGCAGTCGGGGGGGAAACAATCAGCCCCAGCATTTT	CASSRGGNNQPQHF
TRBV6-5	TRBJ1-6	TRBD1	15	few	TGTGCCAGCAGTTACTCCACAGGGGTAGATTCACCCCTCCACTTT	CASSYSTGVDSPLHF
TRBV5-4	TRBJ2-1	NA	14	NA	TGTGCCAGCAGCACCCTGTTTACAGTAAATGAGCAGTTCTTC	CASSTLFTVNEQFF
TRBV19	TRBJ2-1	TRBD1	13	NA	TGTGCCAGTAGGTCGGACAGGAAGAATGAGCAGTTCTTC	CASRSDRKNEQFF
TRBV9	TRBJ2-7	TRBD2	14	NA	TGTGCCAGCAGCGTTACTAGCGGGAGTTACGAGCAGTACTTC	CASSVTSGSYEQYF
TRBV12-3/TRBV12-4	TRBJ2-4	TRBD2	12	NA	TGTGCCAGCAGCCCCGGGACTAGCGTTGAGTACTTC	CASSPGTSVEYF
TRBV9	TRBJ2-1	NA	15	once	TGTGCCAGCAGCCCCCTGGGCCTTAAACCCAATGAGCAGTTCTTC	CASSPLGLKPNEQFF
TRBV6-5	TRBJ1-1	TRBD1	14	NA	TGTGCCAGCACCGCCGACAGGGTGGTGACTGAAGCTTTCTTT	CASTADRVVTEAFF
TRBV7-2	TRBJ1-2	TRBD1	15	NA	TGTGCCAGCAGCATTGGACAGGGGGATAGGTATGGCTACACCTTC	CASSIGQGDRYGYTF
TRBV19	TRBJ1-3	NA	13	NA	TGTGCCAGTAGTATAAGCTCTGGAAACACCATATATTTT	CASSISSGNTIYF